The sequence of this T cell receptor beta chain was determined in a study of shared T cell receptors in the human thymus. Measured with immunoSEQ multiplex PCR; TCRdb has only the in-frame clones, and not every one. The sample contains about 660,000 clones, around 87% of which appear only once. The same data also contributed to another study, on human thymus T cells.

Sequences were obtained from thymocytes. The TCR comes from a boy under three years old with a congenital heart defect.

This chain's CDR3 is CASSLAKSLGTSSEKLFF. The CDR3 nucleotides read TGTGCCAGCAGCTTGGCCAAATCGTTGGGGACATCTTCGGAAAAACTGTTTTTT. The rearrangement joins TRBV5-6 to TRBJ1-4, with D tentatively TRBD1 (6 bases). Germline V lookup: CDR1 SGHDT, CDR2 YYEEEE. The CDR3 spans 18 residues. Trimming pared 0 bases from V and 8 bases from J, leaving 23 bases between.